The next 19 T cell receptor beta chains were all read from a single sample in a study of beta chain features in type 1 diabetes. Points from the study as a whole: The study found moderately but significantly shorter TCRB CDR3s in all four CD4+ subsets of Type 1 diabetes patients.

The study reverse transcribed the entire isolated RNA, so it sequenced expressed TCRB transcripts. The data were produced by immunoSEQ multiplex PCR, yet TCRdb's version contains in-frame clones alone and is incomplete. The sample lists fewer than 400,000 clones, 7% to 10% occurring once. What these receptors recognize is not known. The source material was central memory CD4+ T cells from blood. Source of these receptors: a young man with type 1 diabetes.

J is TRBJ2-3 and V is TRBV11-2, with TRBD2 matching over 12 bases. CDR3 length: 18 amino acids. Losses at the gene ends were 5 bases for V and 2 bases for J; bases not matched to a gene: 11. Germline CDR1 is SGHAT and CDR2 is FQNNGV. The CDR3 nucleotides are TGTGCCAGCAGCCTTCGACTAGCGGGGGAAACTACCACAGATACGCAGTATTTT. It is translated as CASSLRLAGETTTDTQYF.

This clone occurred a few times. The CDR3 coding sequence is TGTGCCAGCAGCTTAGGACAGATCAGCGGGGAGCTGTTTTTT. It specifies CASSLGQISGELFF. The gene calls are TRBV11-3 and TRBJ2-2; TRBD1 is a possible D gene (5 bases). V was shortened by 1 base and J by 7 bases, with 10 bases between the two germline ends. The CDR3 extends over 14 amino acids. Per the germline V gene, CDR1 is SGHNT and CDR2 is YENEEA.

The V and J genes are TRBV6-5 and TRBJ2-7, with D perhaps matching TRBD1 (6 bases). The V gene's germline CDR1 is MNHEY and CDR2 SVGAGI. V lost 2 bases and J lost 3, with 11 bases in between. The CDR3 covers 14 residues. The CDR3 loop is CASSYRQGIYEQYF. The CDR3 nucleotides read TGTGCCAGCAGTTACAGGCAGGGGATCTACGAGCAGTACTTC.

This clone was counted only a few times. The rearrangement uses TRBV11-2 and TRBJ2-1; D unclear. Between the trimmed V and J ends, which lost 4 bases and 2 bases, there was a span of 12 bases. Germline CDR1 SGHAT, CDR2 FQNNGV. The CDR3 extends over 15 amino acids. Written as DNA, the CDR3 is TGTGCCAGCAGCTCCACGCGCATCGCCTACAATGAGCAGTTCTTC. Its translation: CASSSTRIAYNEQFF.

This clone showed up just a few times. V and J are TRBV12-5 and TRBJ2-2, with 9 bases lining up with TRBD1. V was pared by 5 bases and J by 0 bases, with 7 bases of the junction left unmatched. This CDR3 comprises 17 residues. Per the germline V gene, CDR1 is LGHNT and CDR2 is FRNRAP. The CDR3 sequence is CASGVTRQGANTGELFF. The CDR3 nucleotides read TGTGCTAGTGGTGTAACTCGACAGGGGGCGAACACCGGGGAGCTGTTTTTT.

This clone was detected ten times or more. The V call is TRBV28, the J call TRBJ2-4; D not resolved. Germline V gene lookup returns CDR1 MDHEN and CDR2 SYDVKM. The V gene lost 6 bases and the J gene lost 3 bases, with 6 bases spanning the gap. The CDR3 length is 12 residues. CDR3 loop: CASSDGKNIQYF. The CDR3 DNA reads as TGTGCCAGCAGCGATGGCAAAAACATTCAGTACTTC.

V usage is TRBV11-2 and J usage is TRBJ2-7; 8 bases agree with TRBD2. Per the germline V gene, CDR1 is SGHAT and CDR2 is FQNNGV. The CDR3 length is 14 residues. V trimming: 5 bases; J trimming: 1 base; junction bases outside the gene matches: 4. In nucleotides, the CDR3 is TGTGCCAGCAGCACTGGCGGGGGGTCCTACGAGCAGTACTTC. It encodes CASSTGGGSYEQYF.

There are a few counts of this clone. The CDR3 sequence: CAWSAFNANEQFF. The DNA for the CDR3 is TGTGCCTGGAGTGCCTTCAACGCTAATGAGCAGTTCTTC. V usage is TRBV30 and J usage is TRBJ2-1; D call uncertain. Looked up from germline, CDR1 is GTSNPN and CDR2 is SVGIG (reference sequence). There are 13 residues in the CDR3. Trimming took off 1 base at V and 7 bases at J, with 11 bases between the two ends.

Turning to this clone: Other nucleotide sequences in the sample specify the same CDR3. V gene TRBV27 combines with J gene TRBJ1-1; D not certain. V was cut by 3 bases and J by 1 base, with 6 bases left in between. CDR1 is MNHEY and CDR2 is SMNVEV in the germline V gene (reference sequence). The CDR3 runs 13 residues. The CDR3 DNA follows: TGTGCCAGCAGTTTGTTCAGGAACACTGAAGCTTTCTTT. Its protein is CASSLFRNTEAFF.

There are a few counts of this clone. The sample has other DNA sequences that encode this CDR3 too. The rearrangement joins TRBV18 to TRBJ1-2; 8 positions agree with TRBD1. Trimming at V came to 3 bases and at J to 6 bases, leaving 3 bases not matched to a gene. CDR3 size: 13 residues. Germline CDR1 reads KGHSH; CDR2 reads LQKENI. The CDR3 loop reads CASSPGQGDGYTF. In nucleotides, the CDR3 is TGTGCCAGCTCACCCGGACAGGGTGATGGCTACACCTTC.

This clone was observed a handful of times. The sample carries other DNA sequences with the same CDR3. The chain joins TRBV28 to TRBJ2-1; either TRBD1 or TRBD2 may fit D (6 bases each). The V and J ends lost 3 bases and 3 bases respectively, with 12 bases between them. The CDR3 consists of 15 residues. CDR1 is MDHEN and CDR2 is SYDVKM in the germline V gene. The CDR3 bases are TGTGCCAGCAGTTTGGCGGGGACACTCTACAATGAGCAGTTCTTC. This gives the protein CASSLAGTLYNEQFF.

The chain joins TRBV15 to TRBJ2-1; D uncertain. With 1 base removed from V and 8 bases from J, the gap between germline ends came to 6 bases. This CDR3 is built from 12 residues. In germline, CDR1 is LNHNV, CDR2 YYDKDF (reference sequence). The CDR3 here is CATSRAFDEQFF. The CDR3 DNA reads TGTGCCACCAGCAGAGCGTTCGATGAGCAGTTCTTC.

The V gene is TRBV18, the J gene TRBJ1-5; no firm D call. Trimming removed 4 bases at V and 0 bases at J, with 7 bases between. The CDR3 spans 14 residues. Germline CDR1 KGHSH, CDR2 LQKENI. CDR3 in amino acids: CASSLGNSNQPQHF. For the CDR3, the DNA is TGTGCCAGCTCACTAGGGAATAGCAATCAGCCCCAGCATTTT.

This clone was observed a few times. The chain is built from TRBV28 and TRBJ2-7; the D is unclear. The CDR3 length is 13 residues. The V end lost 5 bases, the J end lost 3 bases, and 11 bases lay between the germline ends. Germline CDR1 MDHEN, CDR2 SYDVKM. The CDR3 protein is CASSQDPVYEQYF. The CDR3 coding sequence is TGTGCCAGCAGTCAAGACCCGGTCTACGAGCAGTACTTC.

This clone was seen more than once but under ten times. The J gene is TRBJ2-3, the V gene TRBV7-9, with 11 bases that match TRBD1. Per germline, CDR1 SEHNR and CDR2 FQNEAQ (reference sequence). The CDR3 spans 17 residues. V lost 6 bases and J lost 1; bases outside the gene matches: 9. The CDR3 protein is CASSPGQGAFGTDTQYF. CDR3 in DNA: TGTGCCAGCAGTCCAGGACAGGGGGCTTTCGGCACAGATACGCAGTATTTT.

The rearrangement uses TRBV19 and TRBJ2-5; possibly TRBD1 for D (6 bases). The CDR3 length is 14 residues. Trimming stripped 7 bases from V and 5 bases from J, with 17 bases between. The germline CDR1 and CDR2 sequences are LNHDA and SQIVND (reference sequence). This CDR3 is CASTQNQGTETQYF. CDR3 sequence (DNA): TGTGCCAGTACCCAAAATCAGGGGACGGAGACCCAGTACTTC.

This clone has only a few counts. CDR3 region: CASRSDQKGPGEQFF. CDR3 nucleotide sequence: TGTGCCAGCAGATCCGATCAGAAAGGCCCGGGAGAGCAGTTCTTC. The V call is TRBV5-4, the J call TRBJ2-1; TRBD2 is a possible D gene (5 bases). The germline gives CDR1 SGHNT, CDR2 YYREEE (reference sequence). Trimming cost V 5 bases and J 10 bases, with 22 bases left between them. The CDR3 contains 15 residues.

This chain joins TRBV2 and TRBJ1-6; D may be TRBD1 (5 bases). Trimming removed 5 bases from V and 7 bases from J, with 15 bases in between. The CDR3 length is 15 residues. Per the germline V gene, CDR1 is SNHLY and CDR2 is FYNNEI. CDR3 in amino acids: CASSPTRGGNSPLHF. The CDR3 DNA reads TGTGCCAGCAGTCCCACGCGGGGGGGAAATTCACCCCTCCACTTT.

V gene TRBV2 combines with J gene TRBJ2-2, with TRBD1 as a possible D gene (6 bases). Per germline, CDR1 SNHLY and CDR2 FYNNEI. Between the trimmed V and J ends, which lost 6 bases and 6 bases, there was a span of 17 bases. The CDR3 extends over 15 amino acids. CDR3 region: CASRQGSLYAGELFF. CDR3 in DNA: TGTGCCAGCAGGCAGGGGTCCTTGTACGCCGGGGAGCTGTTTTTT.